The 17 T cell receptor beta chains listed next were all sequenced from one sample in a study of T-cell reconstitution after alpha-beta-depleted transplantation in children. A library of TCRbeta sequences, prepared with unique molecular identifiers, was generated. Via MiXCR, TCRdb re-called the PCR reads, giving one row per CDR3 protein. The sample consists of about 870,000 distinct CDR3 sequences, around 17% of them appearing once. The material was PBMCs, mostly from graft donor cells, obtained 360 days after TCRalphabeta/CD19-depleted stem cell transplant. The receptors stem from a male patient between 5 and 17 years old who had a stem cell transplant for acute lymphoblastic leukemia, so the T cells may come from the graft donor.

The V call is TRBV24-1, the J call TRBJ2-2; D may be TRBD1 or TRBD2 (5 bases each). Germline CDR1 reads KGHDR; CDR2 reads SFDVKD. The CDR3 covers 15 residues. Trimming cost V 8 bases and J 0 bases, with 12 bases left between them. The CDR3 DNA follows: TGTGCCACCACCGGGGCCAACCCGAACACCGGGGAGCTGTTTTTT. It is translated as CATTGANPNTGELFF.

The sample holds a few counts of this clonotype. The chain links TRBV5-1 to TRBJ2-4; 7 nucleotides align to TRBD2. Germline V gene data show CDR1 as SGHRS and CDR2 as YFSETQ. This CDR3 has 14 residues. J lost 8 bases, V lost 6 bases, and 11 bases had no gene match. The CDR3 loop reads CASTKGGARDIQYF. In DNA, the CDR3 is TGCGCCAGCACCAAGGGAGGGGCAAGGGACATTCAGTACTTC. Full variable domain (missing parts from reference TRBV5-1 and TRBJ2-4): KAGVTQTPRYLIKTRGQQVTLSCSPISGHRSVSWYQQTPGQGLQFLFEYFSETQRNKGNFPGRFSGRQFSNSRSEMNVSTLELGDSALYLCASTKGGARDIQYFGAGTRLSVL.

This clonotype was observed a few times. The chain couples TRBV29-1 to TRBJ2-5, with TRBD2 identical over 11 bases. The V and J ends lost 4 bases and 1 base, in that order; junction bases with no gene match: 5. The V gene's germline CDR1 is SQVTM and CDR2 ANQGSEA. The CDR3 is made up of 15 amino acids. This chain's CDR3 is CSVARLAGSQETQYF. The CDR3 region has the DNA TGCAGCGTTGCCCGACTAGCGGGATCCCAAGAGACCCAGTACTTC.

This clonotype came up a few times. The chain carries TRBV4-2 and TRBJ2-3; perhaps TRBD1 as D (5 bases). Germline CDR1 reads LGHNA; CDR2 reads YNFKEQ. Between the trimmed V and J ends, which lost 0 bases and 4 bases, there was a span of 8 bases. CDR3 length: 14 residues. The CDR3 region has the DNA TGTGCCAGCAGCCAAGAGTGGGGCCCAGATACGCAGTATTTT. This sequence encodes CASSQEWGPDTQYF.

This clonotype has only a few counts. CDR3: CASSPTGRHAGYNEQFF. Written as DNA, the CDR3 is TGTGCCAGCTCACCAACGGGGCGGCATGCCGGGTACAATGAGCAGTTCTTC. The rearrangement joins TRBV18 to TRBJ2-1; the D gene could be TRBD1 or TRBD2 (5 bases each). V was shortened by 2 bases and J by 4 bases, with 18 bases between the two germline ends. Germline CDR1 and CDR2: KGHSH and LQKENI. The CDR3 contains 17 residues. Looking up the rest from reference TRBV18 and TRBJ2-1 gives the full variable domain: NAGVMQNPRHLVRRRGQEARLRCSPMKGHSHVYWYRQLPEEGLKFMVYLQKENIIDESGMPKERFSAEFPKEGPSILRIQQVVRGDSAAYFCASSPTGRHAGYNEQFFGPGTRLTVL.

This clonotype was found a few times. V and J are TRBV5-5 and TRBJ2-1; 10 bases match TRBD2. Losses at the gene ends were 0 bases for V and 1 base for J; bases not matched to a gene: 7. The CDR3 runs to 18 residues. Germline V gene lookup returns CDR1 SGHKS and CDR2 YYEKEE (reference sequence). The CDR3 DNA is TGTGCCAGCAGCTTGGTCAGAACTAGCGGGGCATCCTACAATGAGCAGTTCTTC. Its protein product is CASSLVRTSGASYNEQFF.

The rearrangement links TRBV12-3 or TRBV12-4 to TRBJ1-5; the match to TRBD1 covers 7 bases. The length of the CDR3 is 15 residues. The trim removed 6 bases at V and 1 base at J, leaving 6 bases unmatched. In DNA, the CDR3 is TGTGCCAGCAGCCACGAACAGGGGAGCAATCAGCCCCAGCATTTT. The encoded protein is CASSHEQGSNQPQHF.

With regard to this clonotype: A read error may produce the germline difference seen at one junction end. This chain connects TRBV2 to TRBJ2-3; 8 bases map to TRBD1. Germline V lookup: CDR1 SNHLY, CDR2 FYNNEI. CDR3 size: 18 residues. CDR3 sequence (DNA): TGTGCCCGCAGTTTAGCTAAAGGTCTACAGGGGGAGACAGATACGCAGTATTTT. Protein product: CARSLAKGLQGETDTQYF.

The chain joins TRBV20-1 to TRBJ2-5; the match to TRBD1 covers 10 bases. This CDR3 region has 14 residues. Trimming cost V 0 bases and J 6 bases; bases outside gene matches: 4. Germline V CDR1 and CDR2: DFQATT, SNEGSKA (reference sequence). CDR3 amino acids: CSARDGGQGQTQYF. CDR3 sequence (DNA): TGCAGTGCTAGAGATGGGGGACAGGGGCAGACCCAGTACTTC.

The gene calls are TRBV7-2 and TRBJ2-1; perhaps TRBD2 as D (5 bases). V shed 5 bases and J shed 3 bases, with 20 bases lying between them. Germline CDR1 SGHTA, CDR2 FQGNSA. The CDR3 has 17 residues. CDR3 coding DNA: TGTGCCAGCAGCCCCCGCGGGCAACTAGGGATCTACAATGAGCAGTTCTTC. Translation gives CASSPRGQLGIYNEQFF.

This clonotype was seen only a few times. V and J are TRBV5-1 and TRBJ1-1; TRBD1 is a possible D gene (5 bases). Germline values: CDR1 SGHRS, CDR2 YFSETQ. V lost 0 bases and J lost 5, with 14 bases in between. This CDR3 comprises 15 residues. DNA of the CDR3: TGCGCCAGCAGCTTGGACTTAGGGTGGGGGACTGAAGCTTTCTTT. Its translation is CASSLDLGWGTEAFF. Supplemented by reference TRBV5-1 and TRBJ1-1, the full variable domain reads KAGVTQTPRYLIKTRGQQVTLSCSPISGHRSVSWYQQTPGQGLQFLFEYFSETQRNKGNFPGRFSGRQFSNSRSEMNVSTLELGDSALYLCASSLDLGWGTEAFFGQGTRLTVV.

This chain links TRBV10-3 with TRBJ2-7; D unresolved. The germline CDR1 and CDR2 sequences are ENHRY and SYGVKD. With 4 bases removed from V and 1 base from J, the gap between germline ends came to 11 bases. This CDR3 contains 14 residues. CDR3 in DNA: TGTGCCATCAGTGGGACGGCCCTATCCTACGAGCAGTACTTC. It yields the protein CAISGTALSYEQYF.

The chain links TRBV12-3 or TRBV12-4 to TRBJ2-7, with 8 positions matching TRBD1. This CDR3 has 14 amino acids. The V gene end was trimmed by 6 bases and the J gene end by 3 bases; junction bases not matched to a gene: 7. CDR3 DNA sequence: TGTGCCAGCAGGGCGAAAGGGACAGGCTACGAGCAGTACTTC. Residues: CASRAKGTGYEQYF.

This clonotype was observed at least ten times. At one boundary the junction diverges from the germline segment, which might be a read error. The chain is built from TRBV7-2 and TRBJ2-7; D perhaps matches TRBD1 (6 bases). CDR3 length equals 12 residues. CDR1 and CDR2 from the germline V gene are SGHTA and FQGNSA. Written as DNA, the CDR3 is TGTGCCAGCAGCTACCCCACCGGGACACCCAACTTC. Translated: CASSYPTGTPNF.

The chain uses TRBV4-1 and TRBJ2-3, with 9 bases aligning to TRBD2. This CDR3 has 18 residues. Germline V gene lookup returns CDR1 MGHRA and CDR2 YSYEKL. V was clipped by 4 bases and J by 2 bases; unmatched bases: 13. The CDR3, as DNA: TGCGCCAGCAGCCCACACACCTGGGCTAGCGGGATCACAGATACGCAGTATTTT. It encodes CASSPHTWASGITDTQYF.

This clonotype was recorded many times. This chain connects TRBV7-8 to TRBJ1-2; no firm D call. V was shortened by 5 bases and J by 5 bases, with 15 bases between the two germline ends. CDR1 is SGHVS and CDR2 is FQNEAQ in the germline V gene. CDR3 size: 14 residues. Written as DNA, the CDR3 is TGTGCCAGCAGCCCAAACGTGGACCCGTATGGCTACACCTTC. Amino acids: CASSPNVDPYGYTF.

The table lists this clonotype with many counts. CDR3 nucleotide sequence: TGTGCCAGCAGCTTACCCGGGGGGGCGGACACCGGGGAGCTGTTTTTT. It yields the protein CASSLPGGADTGELFF. This chain uses TRBV11-2 with TRBJ2-2; 8 bases align to TRBD2. This CDR3 has 16 amino acids. CDR1 and CDR2 from the germline V gene are SGHAT and FQNNGV. After removal of 2 bases from V and 3 bases from J, the junction contained 5 bases not matched to a gene.